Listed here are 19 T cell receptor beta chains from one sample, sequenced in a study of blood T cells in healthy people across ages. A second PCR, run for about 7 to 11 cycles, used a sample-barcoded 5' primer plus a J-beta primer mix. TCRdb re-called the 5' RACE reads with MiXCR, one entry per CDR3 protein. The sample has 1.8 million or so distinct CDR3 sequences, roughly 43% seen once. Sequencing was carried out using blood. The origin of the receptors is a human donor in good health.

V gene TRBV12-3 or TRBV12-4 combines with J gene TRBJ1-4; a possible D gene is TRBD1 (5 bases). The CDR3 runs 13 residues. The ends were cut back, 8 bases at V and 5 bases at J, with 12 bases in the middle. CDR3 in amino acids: CASSRERNEKLFF. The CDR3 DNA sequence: TGTGCCAGCTCCAGGGAGCGGAATGAAAAACTGTTTTTT.

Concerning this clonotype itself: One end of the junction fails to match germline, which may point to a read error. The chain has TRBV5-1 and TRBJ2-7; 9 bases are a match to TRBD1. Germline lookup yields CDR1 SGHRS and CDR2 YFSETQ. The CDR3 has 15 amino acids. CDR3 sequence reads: CASSLSGTGPYGQYF. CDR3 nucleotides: TGCGCCAGCAGCTTGTCGGGGACAGGGCCCTACGGGCAGTACTTC.

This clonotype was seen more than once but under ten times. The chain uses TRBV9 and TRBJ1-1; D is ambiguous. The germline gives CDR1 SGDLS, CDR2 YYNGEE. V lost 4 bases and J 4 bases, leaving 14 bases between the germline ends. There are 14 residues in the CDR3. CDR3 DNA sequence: TGTGCCAGCAGCTTACTTGTTTCAGTCACTGAAGCTTTCTTT. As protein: CASSLLVSVTEAFF.

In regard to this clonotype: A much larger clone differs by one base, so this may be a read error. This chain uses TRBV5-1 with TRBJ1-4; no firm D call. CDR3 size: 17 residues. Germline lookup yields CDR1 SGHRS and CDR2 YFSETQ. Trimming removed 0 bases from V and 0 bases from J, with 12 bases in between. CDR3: CASSLALGRTTNEKLFF. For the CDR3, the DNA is TGCGCCAGCAGCTTGGCCTTGGGGAGAACAACTAATGAAAAACTGTTTTTT.

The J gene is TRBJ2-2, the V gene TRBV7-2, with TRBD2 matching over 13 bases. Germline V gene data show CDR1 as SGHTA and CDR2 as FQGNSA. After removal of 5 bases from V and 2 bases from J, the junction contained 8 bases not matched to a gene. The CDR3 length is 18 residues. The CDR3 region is CASSPRTSGGQNTGELFF. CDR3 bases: TGTGCCAGCAGCCCCCGGACTAGCGGGGGCCAAAACACCGGGGAGCTGTTTTTT.

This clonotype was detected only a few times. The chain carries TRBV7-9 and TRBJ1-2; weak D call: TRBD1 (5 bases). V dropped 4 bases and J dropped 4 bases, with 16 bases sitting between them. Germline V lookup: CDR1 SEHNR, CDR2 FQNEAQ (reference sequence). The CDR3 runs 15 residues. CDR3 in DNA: TGTGCCAGCAGCTCCCCCGGGCGGGGGATCTATGGCTACACCTTC. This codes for CASSSPGRGIYGYTF.

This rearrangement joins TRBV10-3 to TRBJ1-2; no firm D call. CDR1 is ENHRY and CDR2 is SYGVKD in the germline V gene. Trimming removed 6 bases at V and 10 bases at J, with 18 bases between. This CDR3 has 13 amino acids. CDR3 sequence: CAIRGKRRSDYTF. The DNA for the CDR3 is TGTGCCATCAGAGGTAAACGACGTTCCGACTACACCTTC.

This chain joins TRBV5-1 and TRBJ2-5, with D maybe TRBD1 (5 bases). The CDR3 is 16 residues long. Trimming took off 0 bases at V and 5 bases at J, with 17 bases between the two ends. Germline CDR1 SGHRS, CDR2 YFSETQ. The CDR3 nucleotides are TGCGCCAGCAGCTTGGGGGCCGCAGGGTTTGAGGAGACCCAGTACTTC. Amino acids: CASSLGAAGFEETQYF. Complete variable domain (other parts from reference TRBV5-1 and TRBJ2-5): KAGVTQTPRYLIKTRGQQVTLSCSPISGHRSVSWYQQTPGQGLQFLFEYFSETQRNKGNFPGRFSGRQFSNSRSEMNVSTLELGDSALYLCASSLGAAGFEETQYFGPGTRLLVL.

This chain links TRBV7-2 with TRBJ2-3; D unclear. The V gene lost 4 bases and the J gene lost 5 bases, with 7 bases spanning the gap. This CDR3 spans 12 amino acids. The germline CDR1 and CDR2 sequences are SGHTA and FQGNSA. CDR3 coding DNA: TGTGCCAGCAGCTCACTATTAGATACGCAGTATTTT. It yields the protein CASSSLLDTQYF.

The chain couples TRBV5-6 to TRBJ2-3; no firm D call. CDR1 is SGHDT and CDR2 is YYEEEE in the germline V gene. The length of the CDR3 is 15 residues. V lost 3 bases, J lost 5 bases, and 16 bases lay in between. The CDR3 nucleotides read TGTGCCAGCAGCTCAAGAACCCGACGACAAGATACGCAGTATTTT. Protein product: CASSSRTRRQDTQYF.

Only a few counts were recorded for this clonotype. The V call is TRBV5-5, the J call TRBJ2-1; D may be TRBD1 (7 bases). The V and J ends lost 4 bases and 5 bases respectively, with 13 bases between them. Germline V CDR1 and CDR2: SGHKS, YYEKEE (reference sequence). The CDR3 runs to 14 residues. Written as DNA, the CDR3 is TGTGCCAGCAGCCGGGGGACAGTCCACAATGAGCAGTTCTTC. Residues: CASSRGTVHNEQFF.

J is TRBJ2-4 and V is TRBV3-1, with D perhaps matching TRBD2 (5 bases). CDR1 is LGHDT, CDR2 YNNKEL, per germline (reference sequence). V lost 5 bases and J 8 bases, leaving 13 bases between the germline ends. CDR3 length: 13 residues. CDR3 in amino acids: CASSETPEDIQYF. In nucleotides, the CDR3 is TGTGCCAGCAGCGAAACCCCGGAGGACATTCAGTACTTC.

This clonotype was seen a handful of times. Here the CDR3 reads CASSPHGGWGNEQFF. CDR3 bases: TGTGCCAGCAGCCCCCATGGGGGTTGGGGTAATGAGCAGTTCTTC. The chain joins TRBV9 to TRBJ2-1; D may match TRBD1 or TRBD2 (5 bases each). Per the germline V gene, CDR1 is SGDLS and CDR2 is YYNGEE. CDR3 length: 15 amino acids. V was clipped by 4 bases and J by 7 bases, with 18 bases between them. The whole variable domain, filled in from reference TRBV9 and TRBJ2-1, reads DSGVTQTPKHLITATGQRVTLRCSPRSGDLSVYWYQQSLDQGLQFLIQYYNGEERAKGNILERFSAQQFPDLHSELNLSSLELGDSALYFCASSPHGGWGNEQFFGPGTRLTVL.

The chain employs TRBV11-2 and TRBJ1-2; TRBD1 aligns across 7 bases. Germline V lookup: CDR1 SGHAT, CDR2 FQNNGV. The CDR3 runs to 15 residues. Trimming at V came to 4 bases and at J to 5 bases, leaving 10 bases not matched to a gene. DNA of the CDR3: TGTGCCAGCAGCTCGATAGACAGGGAAGGGTATGGCTACACCTTC. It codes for CASSSIDREGYGYTF.

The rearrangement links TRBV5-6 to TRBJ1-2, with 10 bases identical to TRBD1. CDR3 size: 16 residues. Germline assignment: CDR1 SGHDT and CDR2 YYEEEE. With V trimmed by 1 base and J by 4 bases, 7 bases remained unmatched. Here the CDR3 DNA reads TGTGCCAGCAGCTTGATAGACAGGGGGCGTCTCTATGGCTACACCTTC. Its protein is CASSLIDRGRLYGYTF.

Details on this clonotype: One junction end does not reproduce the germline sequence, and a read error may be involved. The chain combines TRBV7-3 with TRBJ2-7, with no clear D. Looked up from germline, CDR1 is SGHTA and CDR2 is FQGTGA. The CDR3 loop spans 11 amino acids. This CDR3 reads CASSPLYERYF. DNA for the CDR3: TGTGCCAGCAGCCCGCTTTACGAGCGGTACTTC.

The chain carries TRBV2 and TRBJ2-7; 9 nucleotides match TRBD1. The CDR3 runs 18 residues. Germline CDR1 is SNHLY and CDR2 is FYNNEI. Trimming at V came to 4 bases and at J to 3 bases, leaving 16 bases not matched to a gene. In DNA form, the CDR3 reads TGTGCCAGCAGTGGAGGACAGGGGACCCTTCCAATGTTCTACGAGCAGTACTTC. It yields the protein CASSGGQGTLPMFYEQYF.

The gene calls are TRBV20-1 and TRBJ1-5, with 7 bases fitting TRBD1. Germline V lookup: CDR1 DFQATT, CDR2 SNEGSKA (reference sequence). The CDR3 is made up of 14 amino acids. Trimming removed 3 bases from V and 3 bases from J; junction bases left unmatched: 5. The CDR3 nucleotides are TGCAGTGCTAGGCAGACAGGGTTCAATCAGCCCCAGCATTTT. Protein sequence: CSARQTGFNQPQHF.

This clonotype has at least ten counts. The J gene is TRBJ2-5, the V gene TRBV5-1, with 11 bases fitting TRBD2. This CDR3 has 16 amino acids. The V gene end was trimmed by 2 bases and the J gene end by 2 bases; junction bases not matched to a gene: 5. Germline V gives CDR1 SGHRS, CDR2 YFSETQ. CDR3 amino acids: CASSFGGLAAQETQYF. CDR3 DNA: TGCGCCAGCAGCTTCGGGGGACTAGCGGCTCAAGAGACCCAGTACTTC.